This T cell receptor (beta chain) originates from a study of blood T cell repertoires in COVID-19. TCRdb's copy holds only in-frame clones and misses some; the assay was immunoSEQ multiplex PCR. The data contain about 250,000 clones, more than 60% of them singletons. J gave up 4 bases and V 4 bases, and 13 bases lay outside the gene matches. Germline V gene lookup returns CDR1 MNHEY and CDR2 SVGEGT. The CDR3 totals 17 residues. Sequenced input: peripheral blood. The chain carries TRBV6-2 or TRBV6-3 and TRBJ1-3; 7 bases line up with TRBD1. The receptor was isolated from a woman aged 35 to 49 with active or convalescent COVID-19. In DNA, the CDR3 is TGTGCCAGCAGTTCGAAGATCGGGACAGTATTCGGAAACACCATATATTTT. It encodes CASSSKIGTVFGNTIYF.